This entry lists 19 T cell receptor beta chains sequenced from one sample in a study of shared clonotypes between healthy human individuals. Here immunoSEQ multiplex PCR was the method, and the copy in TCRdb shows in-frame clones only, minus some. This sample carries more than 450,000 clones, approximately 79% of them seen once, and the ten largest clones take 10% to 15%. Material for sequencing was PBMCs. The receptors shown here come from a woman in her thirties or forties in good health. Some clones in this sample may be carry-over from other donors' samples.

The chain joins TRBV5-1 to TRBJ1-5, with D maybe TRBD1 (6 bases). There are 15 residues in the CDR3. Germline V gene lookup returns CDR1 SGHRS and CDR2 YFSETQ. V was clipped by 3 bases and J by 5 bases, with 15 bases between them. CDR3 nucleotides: TGCGCCAGCAGCTGGGACGGACAGACCTATCAGCCCCAGCATTTT. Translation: CASSWDGQTYQPQHF.

CDR3 coding DNA: TGTGCCTGGAGTGTAGGTTTTGAAGCTTTCTTT. It yields the protein CAWSVGFEAFF. V usage is TRBV30 and J usage is TRBJ1-1; D uncertain. CDR3 length: 11 amino acids. Germline CDR1 is GTSNPN and CDR2 is SVGIG (reference sequence). V was clipped by 0 bases and J by 7 bases, with 6 bases between them.

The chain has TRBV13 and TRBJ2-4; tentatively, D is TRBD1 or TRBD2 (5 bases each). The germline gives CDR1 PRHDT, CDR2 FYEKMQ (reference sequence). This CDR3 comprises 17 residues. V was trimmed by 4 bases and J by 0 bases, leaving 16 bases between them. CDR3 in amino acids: CASSSLRGDLAKNIQYF. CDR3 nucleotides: TGTGCCAGCAGCTCCCTTAGGGGAGATCTAGCCAAAAACATTCAGTACTTC.

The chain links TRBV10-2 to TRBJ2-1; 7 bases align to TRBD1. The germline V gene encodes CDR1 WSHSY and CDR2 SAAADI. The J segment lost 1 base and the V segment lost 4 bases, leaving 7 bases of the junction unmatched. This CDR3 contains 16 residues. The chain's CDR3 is CASSGTGWVSYNEQFF. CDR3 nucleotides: TGCGCCAGCAGTGGGACAGGATGGGTTTCCTACAATGAGCAGTTCTTC.

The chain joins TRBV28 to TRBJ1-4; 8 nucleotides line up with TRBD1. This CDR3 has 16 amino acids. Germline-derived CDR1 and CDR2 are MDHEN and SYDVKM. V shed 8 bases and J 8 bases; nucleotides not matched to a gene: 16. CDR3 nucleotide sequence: TGTGCCAGCTCTGGGCCCCGACAGGGGACGGGAGAAAAACTGTTTTTT. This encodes CASSGPRQGTGEKLFF. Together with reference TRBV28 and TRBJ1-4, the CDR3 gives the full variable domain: DVKVTQSSRYLVKRTGEKVFLECVQDMDHENMFWYRQDPGLGLRLIYFSYDVKMKEKGDIPEGYSVSREKKERFSLILESASTNQTSMYLCASSGPRQGTGEKLFFGSGTQLSVL.

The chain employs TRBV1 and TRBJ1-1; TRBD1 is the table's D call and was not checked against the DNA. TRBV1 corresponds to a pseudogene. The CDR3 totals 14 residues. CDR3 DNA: TGCACCAGCAGGTATGACAGGGGCGCTGCTGAAGCTTTCTTT. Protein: CTSRYDRGAAEAFF.

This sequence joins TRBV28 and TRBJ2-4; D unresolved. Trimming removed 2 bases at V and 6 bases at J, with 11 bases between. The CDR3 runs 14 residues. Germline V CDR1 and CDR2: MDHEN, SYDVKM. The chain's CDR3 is CASSLGRHLNIQYF. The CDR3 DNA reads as TGTGCCAGCAGTTTAGGGCGGCATTTAAACATTCAGTACTTC.

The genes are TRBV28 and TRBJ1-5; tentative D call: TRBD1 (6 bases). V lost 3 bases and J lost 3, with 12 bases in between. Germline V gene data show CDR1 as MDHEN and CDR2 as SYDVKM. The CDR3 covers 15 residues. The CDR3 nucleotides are TGTGCCAGCAGTTTGGAGAACAGGGTCAATCAGCCCCAGCATTTT. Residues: CASSLENRVNQPQHF.

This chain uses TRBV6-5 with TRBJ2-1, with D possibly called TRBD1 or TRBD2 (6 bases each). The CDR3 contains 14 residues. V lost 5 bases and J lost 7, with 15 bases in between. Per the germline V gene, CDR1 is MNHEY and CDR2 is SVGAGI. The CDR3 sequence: CASSDGGGGNEQFF. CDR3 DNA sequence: TGTGCCAGCAGTGACGGGGGCGGAGGGAATGAGCAGTTCTTC.

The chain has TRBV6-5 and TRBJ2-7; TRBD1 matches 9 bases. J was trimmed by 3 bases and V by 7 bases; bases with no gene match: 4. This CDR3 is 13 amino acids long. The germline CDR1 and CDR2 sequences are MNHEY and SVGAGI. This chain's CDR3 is CASTPTGGYEQYF. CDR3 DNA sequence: TGTGCCAGCACACCGACAGGGGGCTACGAGCAGTACTTC.

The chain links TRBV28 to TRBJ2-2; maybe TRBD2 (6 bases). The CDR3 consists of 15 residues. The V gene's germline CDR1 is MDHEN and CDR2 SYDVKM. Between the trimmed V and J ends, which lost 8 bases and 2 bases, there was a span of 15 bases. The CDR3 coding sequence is TGTGCCAGCCACGGTGGCGGGGCTAACACCGGGGAGCTGTTTTTT. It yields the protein CASHGGGANTGELFF.

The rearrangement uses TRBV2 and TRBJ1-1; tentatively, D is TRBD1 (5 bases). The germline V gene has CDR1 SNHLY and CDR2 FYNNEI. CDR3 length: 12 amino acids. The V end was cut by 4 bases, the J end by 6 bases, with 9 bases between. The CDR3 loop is CASSGGVPEAFF. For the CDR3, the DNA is TGTGCCAGCAGTGGGGGGGTCCCTGAAGCTTTCTTT.

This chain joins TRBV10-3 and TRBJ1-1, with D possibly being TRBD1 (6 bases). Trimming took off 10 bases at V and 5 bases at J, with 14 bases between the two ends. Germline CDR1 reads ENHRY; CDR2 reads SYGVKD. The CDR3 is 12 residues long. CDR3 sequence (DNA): TGTGCCACCAGGACAGAAGGGACTGAAGCTTTCTTT. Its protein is CATRTEGTEAFF.

The DNA for the CDR3 is TGTGCCAGCAGCTTAGCAGGGGTCGGGAGGACCTACGAGCAGTACTTC. Protein sequence: CASSLAGVGRTYEQYF. The chain has TRBV7-2 and TRBJ2-7, with 7 bases lining up with TRBD2. With V trimmed by 0 bases and J by 2 bases, 7 bases remained unmatched. Germline CDR1 reads SGHTA; CDR2 reads FQGNSA. The CDR3 is made up of 16 amino acids.

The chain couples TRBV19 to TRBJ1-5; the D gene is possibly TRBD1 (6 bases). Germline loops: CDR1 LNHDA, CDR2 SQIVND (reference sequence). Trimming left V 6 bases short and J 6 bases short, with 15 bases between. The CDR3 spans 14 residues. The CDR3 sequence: CASSPTGSSQPQHF. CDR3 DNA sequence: TGTGCCAGTAGCCCTACAGGGAGTAGTCAGCCCCAGCATTTT.

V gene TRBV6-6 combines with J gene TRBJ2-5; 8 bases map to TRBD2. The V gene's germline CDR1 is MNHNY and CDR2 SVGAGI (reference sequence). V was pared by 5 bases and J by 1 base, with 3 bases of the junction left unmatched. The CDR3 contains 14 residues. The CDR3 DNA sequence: TGTGCCAGCAGTCCCCGGGGGGGCCAAGAGACCCAGTACTTC. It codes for CASSPRGGQETQYF.

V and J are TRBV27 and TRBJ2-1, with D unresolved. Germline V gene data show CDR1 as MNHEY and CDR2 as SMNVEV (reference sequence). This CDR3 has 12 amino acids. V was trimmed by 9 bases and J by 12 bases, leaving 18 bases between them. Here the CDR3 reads CASRGVGMVQFF. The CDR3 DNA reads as TGTGCCAGTCGTGGTGTGGGTATGGTGCAGTTCTTC.

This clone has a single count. CDR3 nucleotides: TGCGCCAGCAGTGTAGGCGGGAGTTCCGAGACCCAGTACTTC. Residues: CASSVGGSSETQYF. V gene TRBV10-2 combines with J gene TRBJ2-5, with TRBD2 matching over 7 bases. V gave up 4 bases and J gave up 5 bases; unmatched junction bases: 7. This CDR3 contains 14 residues. CDR1 WSHSY and CDR2 SAAADI come from the germline V gene.

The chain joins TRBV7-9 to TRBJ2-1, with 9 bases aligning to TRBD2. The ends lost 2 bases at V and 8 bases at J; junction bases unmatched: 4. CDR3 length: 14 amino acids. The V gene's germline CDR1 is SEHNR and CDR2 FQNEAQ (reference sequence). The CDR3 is CASSLLAGKDEQFF. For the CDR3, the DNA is TGTGCCAGCAGCTTACTAGCGGGAAAGGATGAGCAGTTCTTC.